This T cell receptor beta chain stems from a study of long-term antiretroviral therapy in people with HIV. Study-wide findings and caveats: Transplant-donor-level diversity was not reached after ART, though diversity increased. Blood dates from the mid-2000s to the late 2010s, possibly under older ART regimens. Clones that expanded before ART (that is, prior to treatment) dominated the repertoire at all time points.

Comments on this clone: Its specificity is unknown.

The assay, immunoSEQ v3.0, was run at survey level. The method was immunoSEQ multiplex PCR; TCRdb's version includes in-frame clones alone and lacks a portion of them. The sample records 26,000 or so clones, around four fifths being singletons. Losses at the gene ends were 9 bases for V and 0 bases for J; bases not matched to a gene: 13. Germline V gene sequence: CDR1 LGHNT, CDR2 FRNRAP. This CDR3 contains 16 residues. This receptor was obtained from a man aged 18-30 years with HIV. The chain uses TRBV12-5 and TRBJ2-5, with TRBD1 matching 7 bases. Here the sequenced sample was unsorted PBMCs, taken 0.8 years before starting antiretroviral therapy. The CDR3 reads CASRQGKPRYQETQYF. The CDR3 nucleotides are TGTGCTAGCAGACAGGGAAAACCCCGCTACCAAGAGACCCAGTACTTC.